Included here is one T cell receptor (beta chain) sequence, with context. Its cognate antigen is unknown. TCRdb's table, derived via immunoSEQ multiplex PCR, lists solely in-frame clones and lacks some. The table has fewer than 40,000 clones, roughly 90% seen once; the top ten hold 3.5% to 4%. The record originates from a study of chemoradiotherapy in HPV16-positive cancers. About the study: Two HPV16-positive patients' cells yielded candidate HPV-specific clones and common motifs. Study-wide results and limits: During treatment, candidate HPV-specific clones and E7-related motifs expanded in tumor. The functional HPV-specific definition rests on just a couple of HPV16-positive patients.

V was pared by 4 bases and J by 0 bases, with 10 bases of the junction left unmatched. The CDR3 spans 16 residues. Germline V gene lookup returns CDR1 SGHRS and CDR2 YFSETQ. Samples were taken several times over chemoradiotherapy. The chain has TRBV5-1 and TRBJ2-7, with 7 bases fitting TRBD1. The receptor's source is a human donor with HPV-associated anogenital cancer. The sample was blood, taken from a patient who underwent chemoradiotherapy. CDR3 region: CASSPPQGPYSYEQYF. CDR3 coding DNA: TGCGCCAGCAGCCCCCCACAGGGGCCCTACTCCTACGAGCAGTACTTC.